What follows are 12 T cell receptor beta chains derived from one specimen sequenced in a study of T cells after yellow fever vaccination (dated by TCRdb to 2018 to 2020). Library prep was done by 5' RACE. Sequencing used an Illumina NovaSeq 6000. Starting from the raw public reads, TCRdb applied fastp trimming at Q25, assembled clones with MiXCR and retained in-frame beta chains. Rows are unified per CDR3 protein, each entry keeping the most common DNA and genes. Recorded for this sample are a few hundred thousand distinct CDR3 sequences; roughly 4.3% of them occurred a single time. The ten largest make up roughly 21% of the sample. Per the publication, the treatment or condition label means: live attenuated yellow fever vaccine strain. Material: PBMCs, obtained 15 days after the yellow fever booster vaccination. These receptors all come from a man aged 18 to 30 who received the YFV17D yellow fever vaccine.

This clonotype was counted many times. The chain uses TRBV4-2 and TRBJ2-4, with D tentatively TRBD1 or TRBD2 (6 bases each). The ends were cut back, 4 bases at V and 0 bases at J, with 22 bases in the middle. This CDR3 comprises 19 residues. The V gene's germline CDR1 is LGHNA and CDR2 YNFKEQ. The CDR3 nucleotides read TGTGCCAGCAGCCTAACAACCCGGTCGGGGGCGCTAGCCAAAAACATTCAGTACTTC. Its translation: CASSLTTRSGALAKNIQYF.

This clonotype was detected ten times or more. The V call is TRBV7-9, the J call TRBJ1-2; D may be TRBD1 (5 bases). The CDR3 has 14 residues. Deletions cut 5 bases from V and 2 bases from J, with 12 bases between. The V gene's germline CDR1 is SEHNR and CDR2 FQNEAQ (reference sequence). The CDR3 nucleotides are TGTGCCAGCAGCCGCAGGGAGGGCAACTATGGCTACACCTTC. It is translated as CASSRREGNYGYTF.

This clonotype was observed at least ten times. The rearrangement joins TRBV5-6 to TRBJ1-6; D remains ambiguous. Germline CDR1 is SGHDT and CDR2 is YYEEEE. The CDR3 covers 13 residues. V lost 0 bases to trimming and J lost 10 bases, with 8 bases between them. The CDR3 region is CASSLESGSPLHF. The CDR3 DNA sequence: TGTGCCAGCAGCTTGGAAAGCGGATCACCCCTCCACTTT.

This clonotype was counted many times. CDR3 sequence reads: CASSLTRQNTGELFF. The DNA for the CDR3 is TGCGCCAGCAGCTTGACTAGACAGAACACCGGGGAGCTGTTTTTT. The chain has TRBV5-1 and TRBJ2-2; D is possibly TRBD2 (5 bases). This CDR3 is built from 15 residues. The V end was cut by 1 base, the J end by 1 base, with 8 bases between. Germline V gene data show CDR1 as SGHRS and CDR2 as YFSETQ.

This chain connects TRBV28 to TRBJ2-3, with 8 bases matching TRBD2. CDR3 size: 18 residues. Germline-derived CDR1 and CDR2 are MDHEN and SYDVKM. With V trimmed by 5 bases and J by 5 bases, 18 bases remained unmatched. For the CDR3, the DNA is TGTGCCAGCAGTAGCCTTAAGTTAGCGGGGCCCAGGGTAGATACGCAGTATTTT. Translated, it gives CASSSLKLAGPRVDTQYF.

This clonotype has ten or more counts. The chain recombines TRBV4-3 with TRBJ2-1; 8 bases fit TRBD1. V gave up 0 bases and J gave up 15 bases; unmatched junction bases: 7. Germline loops: CDR1 LGHNA, CDR2 YSLEER. There are 13 residues in the CDR3. CDR3 in amino acids: CASSQDGQGLWFF. For the CDR3, the DNA is TGCGCCAGCAGCCAAGATGGACAGGGTCTGTGGTTCTTC.

At least ten counts were recorded for this clonotype. J is TRBJ2-7 and V is TRBV20-1, with 9 bases identical to TRBD1. The CDR3 contains 15 residues. Germline CDR1 reads DFQATT; CDR2 reads SNEGSKA (reference sequence). After removal of 2 bases from V and 7 bases from J, the junction contained 12 bases not matched to a gene. The CDR3 bases are TGCAGTGCTAGAATCGTGGGACAGGGCTTAGGGGAGCAGTACTTC. It codes for CSARIVGQGLGEQYF.

This clonotype occurred many times. The V and J genes are TRBV6-2 or TRBV6-3 and TRBJ1-1; possible D gene TRBD1, 5 bases. The CDR3 sequence is 13 residues long. Germline assignment: CDR1 MNHEY and CDR2 SVGEGT. Deletions cut 2 bases from V and 6 bases from J, with 10 bases between. In DNA form, the CDR3 reads TGTGCCAGCAGTTACCAGGGCACCGCTGAAGCTTTCTTT. Translating gives CASSYQGTAEAFF.

This clonotype has a count of ten or more. The chain recombines TRBV12-3 or TRBV12-4 with TRBJ1-6, with 10 bases matching TRBD1. The V segment lost 1 base and the J segment 8 bases; nucleotides outside the gene matches: 5. The CDR3 is made up of 16 amino acids. Here the CDR3 reads CASSLGLDRGDSPLHF. DNA of the CDR3: TGTGCCAGCAGTTTAGGCCTGGACAGGGGGGATTCACCCCTCCACTTT.

This clonotype was seen at least ten times. This chain joins TRBV20-1 and TRBJ1-5, with 8 bases fitting TRBD1. V lost 2 bases, J lost 6 bases, and 9 bases stayed unmatched. This CDR3 has 15 residues. The germline V gene encodes CDR1 DFQATT and CDR2 SNEGSKA (reference sequence). The CDR3 protein is CSARPDRVLAQPQHF. CDR3 nucleotide sequence: TGCAGTGCTAGACCGGACAGGGTTTTGGCTCAGCCCCAGCATTTT.

The sample holds a few counts of this clonotype. The CDR3 loop reads CASSVTSGGTGELFF. As DNA, the CDR3 is TGTGCCAGTAGTGTCACTAGCGGGGGTACCGGGGAGCTGTTTTTT. The V call is TRBV19, the J call TRBJ2-2; 11 nucleotides align to TRBD2. Trimming at V came to 5 bases and at J to 5 bases, leaving 4 bases not matched to a gene. The germline gives CDR1 LNHDA, CDR2 SQIVND (reference sequence). The CDR3 sequence is 15 residues long.

This clonotype was observed a handful of times. The CDR3 loop reads CASSQHNINTGELFF. The CDR3 region has the DNA TGCGCCAGCAGCCAACACAACATCAACACCGGGGAGCTGTTTTTT. The gene calls are TRBV4-1 and TRBJ2-2; D is unclear. CDR1 is MGHRA, CDR2 YSYEKL, per germline. V was cut by 2 bases and J by 2 bases, with 9 bases left in between. The CDR3 is made up of 15 amino acids.